The 22 T cell receptor beta chains in this list originate from one sample, sequenced in a study of response to subunit inactivated influenza vaccine. MiXCR, run by TCRdb on the RT-PCR reads, gives a single entry per CDR3 protein. The data show roughly 670,000 distinct CDR3 sequences, about 14% seen once. Sequencing used PBMCs from blood, obtained 14 days before vaccination. The receptor set was obtained from a man between 50 and 59 years old who received an inactivated influenza vaccine.

There are a few counts of this clonotype. A read error may produce the germline difference seen at one junction end. The chain couples TRBV9 to TRBJ2-7; a possible D gene is TRBD1 (5 bases). CDR1 and CDR2 (germline): SGDLS, YYNGEE. The CDR3 length is 16 residues. CDR3: CASSVDGQGGSYEQYF. Here the CDR3 DNA reads TGTGCCAGCAGTGTAGATGGGCAGGGCGGCTCCTACGAGCAGTACTTC.

This clonotype was picked up a small number of times. The V call is TRBV5-5, the J call TRBJ2-5; 8 bases map to TRBD2. J lost 2 bases, V lost 3 bases, and 9 bases had no gene match. The germline CDR1 and CDR2 sequences are SGHKS and YYEKEE (reference sequence). The CDR3 contains 16 residues. The CDR3: CASSSQTGGGQETQYF. CDR3 in DNA: TGTGCCAGCAGCTCGCAGACGGGGGGGGGACAAGAGACCCAGTACTTC.

At least ten counts were recorded for this clonotype. This chain links TRBV29-1 with TRBJ2-3; TRBD2 aligns across 9 bases. The CDR3 runs 15 residues. Germline V lookup: CDR1 SQVTM, CDR2 ANQGSEA. The V segment lost 6 bases and the J segment 4 bases; nucleotides outside the gene matches: 11. The CDR3 region has the DNA TGCAGCGTGGTAGCGGGGGCCCACGATTCAGATACGCAGTATTTT. Translating gives CSVVAGAHDSDTQYF.

The gene calls are TRBV20-1 and TRBJ1-2; D ambiguous. The CDR3 covers 14 residues. Per germline, CDR1 DFQATT and CDR2 SNEGSKA (reference sequence). The V gene lost 0 bases and the J gene lost 5 bases, with 13 bases spanning the gap. The CDR3 nucleotides read TGCAGTGCTAGAGATCAGATCCGGGAGTATGGCTACACCTTC. This gives the protein CSARDQIREYGYTF.

This sequence joins TRBV9 and TRBJ2-2, with TRBD2 matching 10 bases. V lost 4 bases to trimming and J lost 0 bases; unmatched junction nucleotides: 3. CDR1 is SGDLS, CDR2 YYNGEE, per germline. The CDR3 consists of 16 residues. CDR3 in amino acids: CASSLLAGANTGELFF. CDR3 bases: TGTGCCAGCAGCCTTCTAGCGGGAGCGAACACCGGGGAGCTGTTTTTT.

This chain joins TRBV24-1 and TRBJ2-5; 7 bases line up with TRBD2. This CDR3 has 14 amino acids. Germline V gene sequence: CDR1 KGHDR, CDR2 SFDVKD. Trimming cost V 4 bases and J 4 bases; bases outside gene matches: 5. CDR3 nucleotide sequence: TGTGCCACCAGTGACTCCGGACTAGGAGAGACCCAGTACTTC. This encodes CATSDSGLGETQYF.

The gene calls are TRBV7-6 and TRBJ2-7; 7 bases match TRBD2. The germline V gene has CDR1 SGHVS and CDR2 FNYEAQ. Germline trimming cut 5 bases from V and 0 bases from J; bases unmatched to any gene: 4. CDR3 length equals 14 residues. CDR3 region: CASSRDYGSYEQYF. CDR3 coding DNA: TGTGCCAGCAGCCGGGACTACGGCTCCTACGAGCAGTACTTC.

In this sample, this clonotype turned up a few times. V gene TRBV29-1 combines with J gene TRBJ1-1; 9 bases line up with TRBD1. Germline CDR1 is SQVTM and CDR2 is ANQGSEA. After removal of 6 bases from V and 1 base from J, the junction contained 0 bases not matched to a gene. The CDR3 sequence is 12 residues long. The chain's CDR3 is CSVQGANTEAFF. The CDR3 DNA is TGCAGCGTACAGGGGGCGAACACTGAAGCTTTCTTT. The full variable domain, in which reference TRBV29-1 and TRBJ1-1 provide the parts outside the CDR3, is SAVISQKPSRDICQRGTSLTIQCQVDSQVTMMFWYRQQPGQSLTLIATANQGSEATYESGFVIDKFPISRPNLTFSTLTVSNMSPEDSSIYLCSVQGANTEAFFGQGTRLTVV.

This clonotype was seen ten or more times. The chain has TRBV20-1 and TRBJ2-5; 12 positions match TRBD2. The CDR3 runs 15 residues. From germline, CDR1 is DFQATT and CDR2 SNEGSKA (reference sequence). After removal of 3 bases from V and 5 bases from J, the junction contained 7 bases not matched to a gene. The CDR3 sequence is CSARFTSGRLETQYF. The CDR3 DNA sequence: TGCAGTGCTAGGTTCACTAGCGGGAGGTTGGAGACCCAGTACTTC.

The rearrangement joins TRBV2 to TRBJ2-3; TRBD1 agrees at 7 bases. Germline V gene lookup returns CDR1 SNHLY and CDR2 FYNNEI. The J segment lost 0 bases and the V segment lost 4 bases, leaving 7 bases of the junction unmatched. This CDR3 is 16 amino acids long. Here the CDR3 DNA reads TGTGCCAGCAGTGTTCCTACAGGGGCGAGCACAGATACGCAGTATTTT. It codes for CASSVPTGASTDTQYF. The full variable domain, with the rest looked up from reference TRBV2 and TRBJ2-3, is EPEVTQTPSHQVTQMGQEVILRCVPISNHLYFYWYRQILGQKVEFLVSFYNNEISEKSEIFDDQFSVERPDGSNFTLKIRSTKLEDSAMYFCASSVPTGASTDTQYFGPGTRLTVL.

This clonotype came up a few times. V and J are TRBV3-1 and TRBJ2-5; TRBD1 aligns across 9 bases. V was pared by 1 base and J by 4 bases, with 4 bases of the junction left unmatched. CDR3 size: 15 residues. Germline V gene lookup returns CDR1 LGHDT and CDR2 YNNKEL (reference sequence). CDR3 coding DNA: TGTGCCAGCAGCCAAGCCTACAGGGGGCGAGAGACCCAGTACTTC. Its translation: CASSQAYRGRETQYF.

At least ten counts were recorded for this clonotype. V usage is TRBV5-1 and J usage is TRBJ2-2; 8 nucleotides align to TRBD1. With V trimmed by 5 bases and J by 3 bases, 0 bases remained unmatched. This CDR3 has 13 amino acids. Germline CDR1 is SGHRS and CDR2 is YFSETQ. CDR3 nucleotide sequence: TGCGCCAGCAGGGACAGGGACACCGGGGAGCTGTTTTTT. This sequence encodes CASRDRDTGELFF.

The J gene is TRBJ2-5, the V gene TRBV29-1; TRBD2 might be the D (5 bases). In germline, CDR1 is SQVTM, CDR2 ANQGSEA. V lost 1 base to trimming and J lost 5 bases, with 11 bases between them. The length of the CDR3 is 13 residues. CDR3 amino acids: CSVEGRRLETQYF. CDR3 DNA: TGCAGCGTTGAAGGCCGGAGGTTGGAGACCCAGTACTTC.

The chain combines TRBV6-5 with TRBJ1-4; D gene uncertain. From germline, CDR1 is MNHEY and CDR2 SVGAGI. The CDR3 totals 15 residues. The V gene lost 5 bases and the J gene lost 0 bases, with 10 bases spanning the gap. CDR3 loop: CASSHGRATNEKLFF. CDR3 in DNA: TGTGCCAGCAGTCACGGACGAGCAACTAATGAAAAACTGTTTTTT.

The chain uses TRBV4-3 and TRBJ2-5; TRBD2 matches at 8 bases. The V gene end was trimmed by 3 bases and the J gene end by 5 bases; junction bases not matched to a gene: 14. CDR1 and CDR2 (germline): LGHNA, YSLEER. This CDR3 has 17 residues. The CDR3: CASSQGPGLGAIETQYF. The CDR3 DNA reads TGCGCCAGCAGCCAGGGGCCGGGACTAGGAGCGATCGAGACCCAGTACTTC.

The genes are TRBV10-3 and TRBJ1-2; TRBD1 matches 7 bases. CDR1 ENHRY and CDR2 SYGVKD come from the germline V gene. The CDR3 runs 14 residues. The V and J ends lost 3 bases and 1 base, in that order; junction bases with no gene match: 2. The CDR3 sequence: CAISETGVNYGYTF. The CDR3 region has the DNA TGTGCCATCAGTGAAACAGGGGTTAACTATGGCTACACCTTC.

This chain connects TRBV24-1 to TRBJ2-3, with D perhaps TRBD1 or TRBD2 (6 bases each). The germline CDR1 and CDR2 sequences are KGHDR and SFDVKD. The CDR3 loop spans 14 amino acids. V shed 6 bases and J shed 3 bases, with 12 bases lying between them. The DNA of the CDR3 is TGTGCCACCAGTTTGGGGGCGGGAACAGATACGCAGTATTTT. Translation gives CATSLGAGTDTQYF.

The V call is TRBV28, the J call TRBJ1-4, with TRBD1 matching 7 bases. Trimming took 5 bases from V and 5 from J; bases not matched to a gene: 5. CDR1 is MDHEN, CDR2 SYDVKM, per germline. The length of the CDR3 is 14 residues. CDR3 in amino acids: CASSPRDSNEKLFF. In DNA, the CDR3 is TGTGCCAGCAGTCCGAGGGACAGCAATGAAAAACTGTTTTTT.

This clonotype appeared many times. The J gene is TRBJ2-7, the V gene TRBV7-2; D is tentatively TRBD1 or TRBD2 (6 bases each). Germline lookup yields CDR1 SGHTA and CDR2 FQGNSA. CDR3 length: 13 amino acids. Trimming stripped 7 bases from V and 4 bases from J, with 14 bases between. This chain's CDR3 is CASTGGGQYEQYF. CDR3 DNA sequence: TGTGCCAGCACCGGGGGCGGGCAATACGAGCAGTACTTC.

Turning to this clonotype: This sequence may be a read error, since a much larger clone differs from it by one base. This rearrangement joins TRBV4-2 to TRBJ2-1; D call uncertain. This CDR3 region has 15 residues. CDR1 and CDR2 (germline): LGHNA, YNFKEQ. CDR3 in DNA: TGTGCCAGCTGCCAAGATCTGAATAAGTTTGCTGAGCAGTTCTTC. It codes for CASCQDLNKFAEQFF.

This chain connects TRBV7-6 to TRBJ2-2; the D gene is possibly TRBD2 (7 bases). The CDR3 length is 16 residues. The V end was cut by 1 base, the J end by 7 bases, with 16 bases between. The germline CDR1 and CDR2 sequences are SGHVS and FNYEAQ. CDR3 nucleotides: TGTGCCAGCAGCTTAGTTCGGGGGGCCCTCAACGGGGAGCTGTTTTTT. It yields the protein CASSLVRGALNGELFF.

The chain couples TRBV7-2 to TRBJ2-5; 8 bases are a match to TRBD1. V shed 1 base and J 7 bases; nucleotides not matched to a gene: 2. Per the germline V gene, CDR1 is SGHTA and CDR2 is FQGNSA. The CDR3 has 13 residues. The DNA for the CDR3 is TGTGCCAGCAGCTTAGTACAGGGGGGGACCCAGTACTTC. Translated: CASSLVQGGTQYF.